The 11 T cell receptor beta chains reported below all come from one sample, sequenced in a study of T cells after yellow fever vaccination. One entry per CDR3 protein, called by TCRdb with MiXCR from the 5' RACE reads. The profile shows more than 80,000 distinct CDR3 sequences, approximately 5.5% of them singletons. Sequenced here: CD8+ T cells sorted from PBMCs, sampled 10 days after the yellow fever booster vaccination. The receptors were gathered from a man between 18 and 29 years old who received the YFV17D yellow fever vaccine.

CDR3 sequence (DNA): TGTGCCAGCAGCTTAGTTCCGGTTAGCAGCGAGCAGTACGTC. Translated, it gives CASSLVPVSSEQYV. This chain links TRBV7-2 with TRBJ2-7, with no clear D. Trimming took 1 base from V and 6 from J, leaving 13 bases between them. Germline lookup yields CDR1 SGHTA and CDR2 FQGNSA. CDR3 length: 14 amino acids.

The chain links TRBV9 to TRBJ1-6; possibly TRBD1 for D (5 bases). There are 13 residues in the CDR3. Trimming left V 0 bases short and J 9 bases short, with 7 bases between. Germline V gives CDR1 SGDLS, CDR2 YYNGEE. CDR3 coding DNA: TGTGCCAGCAGCGTAGTTGGGGGTTCACCCCTCCACTTT. Translated, it gives CASSVVGGSPLHF.

The chain links TRBV5-6 to TRBJ2-7; D uncertain. The V and J ends lost 3 bases and 2 bases respectively, with 12 bases between them. The germline V gene encodes CDR1 SGHDT and CDR2 YYEEEE. CDR3 length: 14 residues. The CDR3 loop is CASSSDSSPYEQYV. The CDR3 nucleotides read TGTGCCAGCAGCTCCGACTCTTCCCCCTACGAGCAGTACGTC.

The chain uses TRBV12-3 or TRBV12-4 and TRBJ1-1, with D hard to call. V shed 3 bases and J shed 4 bases, with 6 bases lying between them. The CDR3 extends over 12 amino acids. The CDR3 nucleotides are TGTGCCAGCAGTTTTATGGCCACTGAAGCTTTCTTT. It is translated as CASSFMATEAFF.

V and J are TRBV19 and TRBJ2-1; TRBD2 aligns across 15 bases. Trimming removed 10 bases from V and 4 bases from J; junction bases left unmatched: 5. This CDR3 spans 15 amino acids. Per the germline V gene, CDR1 is LNHDA and CDR2 is SQIVND (reference sequence). The CDR3 loop is CATTGLAGGYNEQFF. The CDR3 DNA reads TGTGCCACCACGGGACTAGCGGGGGGTTACAATGAGCAGTTCTTC.

This clonotype occurred a few times. V gene TRBV6-2 or TRBV6-3 combines with J gene TRBJ2-2; D gene uncertain. This CDR3 contains 14 residues. V was cut by 6 bases and J by 4 bases, with 12 bases left in between. The germline CDR1 and CDR2 sequences are MNHEY and SVGEGT. The CDR3 region is CASSRPTATGELFF. CDR3 DNA sequence: TGTGCCAGCAGCCGTCCCACTGCCACCGGGGAGCTGTTTTTT.

This clonotype has more than one count but fewer than ten. One end of the junction does not line up with germline, which may come from a read error. The chain is built from TRBV6-6 and TRBJ1-4, with TRBD1 identical over 7 bases. Germline-derived CDR1 and CDR2 are MNHNY and SVGAGI (reference sequence). This CDR3 has 13 amino acids. Here the CDR3 DNA reads TGTGCCGGAGGGGACAGTACTATTGAAAAACTGCTTTTT. It is translated as CAGGDSTIEKLLF.

This clonotype showed up just a few times. The CDR3 loop is CASSLPKTGADYGYTF. CDR3 nucleotides: TGTGCCAGCAGCTTACCCAAGACAGGCGCCGACTATGGCTACACCTTC. This rearrangement joins TRBV7-9 to TRBJ1-2; TRBD1 is a possible D gene (6 bases). Germline assignment: CDR1 SEHNR and CDR2 FQNEAQ (reference sequence). CDR3 size: 16 residues. V was shortened by 2 bases and J by 3 bases, with 16 bases between the two germline ends.

This clonotype was seen a few times. This chain connects TRBV5-1 to TRBJ2-3, with TRBD2 matching over 9 bases. The V gene end was trimmed by 5 bases and the J gene end by 2 bases; junction bases not matched to a gene: 9. This CDR3 is 16 amino acids long. CDR1 is SGHRS, CDR2 YFSETQ, per germline. CDR3 region: CASSPWGGGDTDTQYF. The DNA for the CDR3 is TGCGCCAGCAGTCCCTGGGGCGGGGGGGACACAGATACGCAGTATTTT.

The chain is built from TRBV7-2 and TRBJ2-3, with D unclear. This CDR3 is 13 amino acids long. V lost 2 bases to trimming and J lost 6 bases, with 9 bases between them. From germline, CDR1 is SGHTA and CDR2 FQGNSA. CDR3 in DNA: TGTGCCAGCAGCTTACCCCCCTACGATACGCAGTATTTT. Residues: CASSLPPYDTQYF.

The CDR3 DNA reads as TGCGCCAGCATTCCTACCTCGGGACAGGGGCCTTTCTCTGGAAACACCATATATTTT. It encodes CASIPTSGQGPFSGNTIYF. The chain employs TRBV5-1 and TRBJ1-3; 10 bases align to TRBD1. After removal of 6 bases from V and 0 bases from J, the junction contained 15 bases not matched to a gene. Germline CDR1 reads SGHRS; CDR2 reads YFSETQ. The CDR3 length is 19 residues.